A single T cell receptor (beta chain) is shown here with its context. The antigen remains undetermined. These data originate in a study of Ad26.COV2.S vaccination and SARS-CoV-2 variants. Study-level points and caveats: Compared with placebo recipients, vaccine recipients had higher spike-specific TCR breadth.

Some clones are missing from TCRdb's copy, which holds only in-frame ones; the method was immunoSEQ multiplex PCR. Of 350,000 to 600,000 clones in the sample, about 88% were seen once. Sample treatment: 19 received Ad26.COV2.S at low or high dose, single or two shots; a few received placebo; per-sample allocation not given. The study sampled participants on day 63 after the first vaccine or placebo injection. Donor was an adult aged 18-55 years in Boston. The sequences come from peripheral blood, collected in a trial of Ad26.COV2.S vaccine versus placebo. The source of this sequence is a person aged 18 to 59 who received the Ad26.COV2.S COVID-19 vaccine or a placebo.

The CDR3 bases are TGTGCCAGCAGCTTACCCCGGATCTCCTACAATGAGCAGTTCTTC. Its translation is CASSLPRISYNEQFF. The J gene is TRBJ2-1, the V gene TRBV11-1; D is uncertain. The CDR3 consists of 15 residues. The V and J ends lost 2 bases and 0 bases respectively, with 8 bases between them. Germline CDR1 and CDR2: SGHAT and FQDESV (reference sequence). The entire variable domain, with the rest obtained from reference TRBV11-1 and TRBJ2-1, is as follows: EAEVAQSPRYKITEKSQAVAFWCDPISGHATLYWYRQILGQGPELLVQFQDESVVDDSQLPKDRFSAERLKGVDSTLKIQPAELGDSAMYLCASSLPRISYNEQFFGPGTRLTVL.